Listed here are 21 T cell receptor beta chains from one sample, sequenced in a study of tumor and adjacent non-tumor tissue in lung cancer. A modified ARM-PCR protocol with three rounds of nested PCR amplified TCRbeta. In TCRdb, the multiplex PCR reads were re-called with MiXCR into one record per CDR3 protein. This table has 55,000 to 70,000 distinct CDR3 sequences, 50% to 60% appearing once. The template was RNA from unsorted bulk tissue. The sample consisted of lung tumor tissue. These receptors originate from a man between 50 and 59 years old with non-small cell lung cancer.

Relative to its sample, this clonotype is medium-sized. The CDR3 spells CASRTSGGQDTQYF. CDR3 coding DNA: TGTGCCAGCCGGACTAGCGGGGGGCAGGATACGCAGTATTTT. The chain has TRBV7-9 and TRBJ2-3; TRBD2 matches at 14 bases. J lost 6 bases, V lost 8 bases, and 4 bases had no gene match. Germline CDR1 is SEHNR and CDR2 is FQNEAQ (reference sequence). CDR3 length equals 14 residues.

Worth noting for this clonotype: The germline gene is not matched at one end of the junction; a read error may be the cause. The CDR3 loop is CTSTAAWDRVGPLHF. CDR3 coding DNA: TGTACCAGCACTGCAGCTTGGGACAGGGTAGGTCCCCTCCACTTT. The V call is TRBV6-5, the J call TRBJ1-6, with TRBD1 matching 9 bases. The CDR3 spans 15 residues. Germline assignment: CDR1 MNHEY and CDR2 SVGAGI.

Details on this clonotype: At one end, the junction sequence differs from germline, possibly due to a read error. The V and J genes are TRBV6-6 and TRBJ2-7, with 8 positions matching TRBD1. Per the germline V gene, CDR1 is MNHNY and CDR2 is SVGAGI (reference sequence). There are 15 residues in the CDR3. In DNA form, the CDR3 reads TGTGCCAGCATCCCCAGGGGGCCAAGCTCCTACGAGCACTACTTC. Translated, it gives CASIPRGPSSYEHYF.

Notes on this clonotype: The germline gene is not matched at one end of the junction; a read error may be the cause. The chain combines TRBV2 with TRBJ2-7, with TRBD2 identical over 7 bases. Germline-derived CDR1 and CDR2 are SNHLY and FYNNEI. The CDR3 is 14 amino acids. CDR3 loop: CASSDSAGSYEEYF. In DNA, the CDR3 is TGTGCCAGCAGTGACTCAGCGGGATCGTACGAGGAGTACTTC.

This clonotype was recorded once. This CDR3 fails to terminate in the conserved phenylalanine or tryptophan, so it likely reflects a read error. This chain joins TRBV6-5 and TRBJ2-3; a weak D match, TRBD2 (6 bases). V was trimmed by 6 bases and J by 12 bases, leaving 16 bases between them. The CDR3 sequence is 12 residues long. CDR1 is MNHEY and CDR2 is SVGAGI in the germline V gene. CDR3 coding DNA: TGTGCCAGCAGCCAACCCGGGGGTACACAGTATTTA. Protein product: CASSQPGGTQYL.

For this clonotype: A clone one base away is much larger, so this may be a read error. This sequence joins TRBV4-1 and TRBJ2-5, with D tentatively TRBD1 (6 bases). Looked up from germline, CDR1 is MGHRA and CDR2 is YSYEKL. The CDR3 contains 14 residues. The CDR3 DNA reads TGCGCCAGCAACCAAGGACAGACCCAAGAGACCCAGTACTTC. It yields the protein CASNQGQTQETQYF.

Notes on this clonotype: Mismatch with germline at one junction end may stem from a read error. J is TRBJ2-1 and V is TRBV12-3 or TRBV12-4; D is perhaps TRBD2 (6 bases). The CDR3 has 14 residues. The CDR3 loop is CASIFGGGYNVQFF. As DNA, the CDR3 is TGTGCCAGCATTTTCGGGGGTGGGTACAATGTGCAGTTTTTC.

This clonotype was detected a few times. A read error may be the cause here, since a much bigger clone is one base away. This chain links TRBV5-6 with TRBJ2-7; tentatively, D is TRBD1 (6 bases). Germline CDR1 is SGHDT and CDR2 is YYEEEE. The CDR3 spans 13 residues. The CDR3 is CVSSSQGTYEQYF. CDR3 nucleotides: TGTGTCAGCAGCTCACAGGGAACATACGAGCAGTACTTC.

In this sample, this clonotype is medium-sized. The V gene is TRBV11-2, the J gene TRBJ2-2; tentatively, D is TRBD2 (5 bases). Trimming cost V 2 bases and J 8 bases, with 21 bases left between them. The CDR3 has 17 amino acids. Germline V gene sequence: CDR1 SGHAT, CDR2 FQNNGV. The CDR3 DNA reads TGTGCCAGCAGCTTACGCCAAGGCGACGCGAGGACTGGGGAGCTGTTTTTT. Translated: CASSLRQGDARTGELFF.

Turning to this clonotype: At one boundary the junction diverges from the germline segment, which might be a read error. The chain has TRBV29-1 and TRBJ2-7, with 9 bases fitting TRBD2. The germline V gene encodes CDR1 SQVTM and CDR2 ANQGSEA. This CDR3 comprises 14 residues. CDR3 coding DNA: TGCAGCGCAAGGACTAGCGTGAGCCTATACGAACAGTACTTC. This sequence encodes CSARTSVSLYEQYF.

The rearrangement links TRBV24-1 to TRBJ1-2; 9 nucleotides agree with TRBD1. Germline V gene lookup returns CDR1 KGHDR and CDR2 SFDVKD. Unmatched junction bases numbered 10, after V lost 6 bases and J lost 3 bases. The CDR3 covers 16 residues. In DNA form, the CDR3 reads TGTGCCACCAGTTCCCCTCGGGGACAGGGATACTATGGCTACACCTTC. Translating gives CATSSPRGQGYYGYTF.

At least ten counts were recorded for this clonotype. The chain joins TRBV2 to TRBJ2-3, with TRBD2 as a possible D gene (5 bases). CDR1 and CDR2 from the germline V gene are SNHLY and FYNNEI. The length of the CDR3 is 10 residues. Trimming left V 8 bases short and J 7 bases short, with 7 bases between. The CDR3: CASFGNTQYF. The CDR3 region has the DNA TGTGCCAGCTTCGGGAATACGCAGTATTTT.

With regard to this clonotype: This clone may be a read error of a much larger clone one base away. The chain joins TRBV10-2 to TRBJ2-2; D unresolved. The germline V gene encodes CDR1 WSHSY and CDR2 SAAADI. This CDR3 has 13 amino acids. The CDR3 coding sequence is TGCACCAGCGTAACGAGCAACACCGGGGAGCTGTTTTTT. This gives the protein CTSVTSNTGELFF.

As to this clonotype: This may be a read error: a much more frequent sequence differs by one nucleotide. V gene TRBV14 combines with J gene TRBJ2-1; D is unresolved. The CDR3 spans 15 residues. V lost 7 bases to trimming and J lost 4 bases, with 17 bases between them. Germline CDR1 is SGHDN and CDR2 is FVKESK. Written as DNA, the CDR3 is TGTGCCAGCATCCCTGAAGTGTGGACGTACAATGAGCAGTTCTTC. It encodes CASIPEVWTYNEQFF.

The chain's CDR3 is CASSIRTSGLAKNIQYF. The CDR3, as DNA: TGTGCCAGTAGTATACGGACTAGCGGGTTAGCCAAAAACATTCAGTACTTC. J is TRBJ2-4 and V is TRBV19; 11 nucleotides match TRBD2. V lost 2 bases to trimming and J lost 0 bases; unmatched junction nucleotides: 3. This CDR3 has 17 amino acids. Germline CDR1 is LNHDA and CDR2 is SQIVND (reference sequence).

This sequence joins TRBV29-1 and TRBJ2-7; D is ambiguous. The CDR3 is 13 amino acids. Per the germline V gene, CDR1 is SQVTM and CDR2 is ANQGSEA. Trimming took off 4 bases at V and 0 bases at J, with 10 bases between the two ends. The CDR3 DNA sequence: TGCAGCGTTGTCGAGATGGGCTCCTACGAGCAGTACTTC. It encodes CSVVEMGSYEQYF.

As for this clonotype: At one of its ends the junction is not consistent with the germline gene, which may arise from a read error. The V gene is TRBV25-1, the J gene TRBJ2-2; D is ambiguous. Germline CDR1 MGHDK, CDR2 SYGVNS. This CDR3 has 13 residues. This CDR3 reads CSSSIQNTGELFF. For the CDR3, the DNA is TGTTCCAGTAGCATACAGAACACCGGGGAGCTGTTTTTT.

Concerning this clonotype: A read error may produce the germline difference seen at one junction end. J is TRBJ1-6 and V is TRBV11-2; D gene ambiguous. Germline V gene data show CDR1 as SGHAT and CDR2 as FQNNGV. The CDR3 covers 16 residues. Written as DNA, the CDR3 is TGTGACAGCAGCTTCTCGAGACACAACTATAATTCACCCCCACACTTT. Its protein is CDSSFSRHNYNSPPHF.

Details on this clonotype: No conserved phenylalanine or tryptophan is present at the end of the CDR3, so a read error is the likely explanation. As DNA, the CDR3 is TGTGCCAGCAGGAATCACAGGGAGGGGAACACTGGAGCTTTCCTT. This gives the protein CASRNHREGNTGAFL. V gene TRBV7-9 combines with J gene TRBJ1-1, with D tentatively TRBD1 (6 bases). The CDR3 consists of 15 residues. In germline, CDR1 is SEHNR, CDR2 FQNEAQ (reference sequence).

Regarding this clonotype: At one end, the junction sequence differs from germline, possibly due to a read error. The chain is built from TRBV6-5 and TRBJ1-6; TRBD1 might be the D (6 bases). The CDR3 consists of 12 residues. Per germline, CDR1 MNHEY and CDR2 SVGAGI. CDR3 loop: CASAARGSSLHF. CDR3 DNA: TGTGCCAGCGCGGCCAGGGGTTCATCCCTCCACTTT.

With respect to this clonotype: Because the CDR3 is missing its conserved closing phenylalanine or tryptophan, this is likely a read error. It is unclear where the CDR3 begins or ends on the DNA, so no DNA is shown, and the CDR3 is as TCRdb lists it. The chain employs TRBV6-6 and TRBJ1-6. From its first to its last residue, the CDR3 has 17 amino acids. The germline V gene has CDR1 MNHNY and CDR2 SVGAGI (reference sequence). The CDR3 reads CASSYDETSSYSSPLHY.